This T cell receptor (beta chain) originates from a study of type 1 regulatory T cells. In the study overall: An in vitro protocol generated T-allo10, a Tr1-enriched, alloantigen-specific CD4 T cell product. Findings and limits, study-wide: Compared with non-type 1 regulatory T cells, type 1 regulatory T cells showed a more restricted TCR repertoire.

Germline loops: CDR1 MNHNS, CDR2 SASEGT. Trimming at V came to 4 bases and at J to 5 bases, leaving 2 bases not matched to a gene. The CDR3 has 15 residues. This clonotype was counted only a few times. Its antigen is unknown. MiXCR, applied by TCRdb to the reads, yields one record per CDR3 protein. This sample carries roughly 62,000 distinct CDR3 sequences, approximately 60% of them seen once, and the ten largest clones take approximately 2%. The rearrangement links TRBV6-1 to TRBJ2-2, with TRBD2 identical over 12 bases. This receptor was identified in a human donor in good health. Sequenced material: cultured non-Tr1 T cells, either the whole culture or a sorted T cell fraction (not recorded which). CDR3 protein: CASSVGTSGTGELFF. The CDR3 DNA sequence: TGTGCCAGCAGTGTGGGGACTAGCGGGACCGGGGAGCTGTTTTTT.